This is a list of T cell receptor beta chains from one sample in a study of blood T cell repertoires in COVID-19. Produced via immunoSEQ multiplex PCR; TCRdb's table is partial and in-frame only. Among 70,000 to 95,000 clones listed, approximately 80% were seen once. Sequenced sample: peripheral blood. These receptors originate from a woman in her 70s with acute or convalescent COVID-19. Each CDR3 is given with its conserved first and last residue. The order of the fields is CDR3 protein, V gene.

CDR3aa: CASSPPYHRGGSTEAFF; v_gene: TRBV27
CDR3aa: CASSSDYYEQYF; v_gene: TRBV5-6
CDR3aa: CASSEAAGGQGREKLFF; v_gene: TRBV6-1
CDR3aa: CSARTGNEQFF; v_gene: TRBV29-1
CDR3aa: CASMRDRGLDTQYF; v_gene: TRBV6-5
CDR3aa: CASSPPSGMATEAFF; v_gene: TRBV7-9
CDR3aa: CAISSGTSGTLSYEQYF; v_gene: TRBV10-3
CDR3aa: CASSPWTGGYGDTQYF; v_gene: TRBV2
CDR3aa: CASSNRRVSSYEQYF; v_gene: TRBV21-1
CDR3aa: CASRGHPDTEAFF; v_gene: TRBV19
CDR3aa: CASSLGQGRGYTF; v_gene: TRBV5-1
CDR3aa: CASSIRDRDGYTF; v_gene: TRBV19
CDR3aa: CASSLGGGISTDTQYF; v_gene: TRBV5-8
CDR3aa: CASRIGDSNQPQHF; v_gene: TRBV6-5
CDR3aa: CASSPPPLIWTTNYGYTF; v_gene: TRBV28
CDR3aa: CASSAQINEKLFF; v_gene: TRBV28
CDR3aa: CASSLVLAGGPWTGELFF; v_gene: TRBV5-1
CDR3aa: CASSPGQGKNQPQHF; v_gene: TRBV18
CDR3aa: CASSTPGTSGNNEQFF; v_gene: TRBV4-1
CDR3aa: CASSLSPRGGQYNEQFF; v_gene: TRBV28
CDR3aa: CAWSVLSGSSYNEQFF; v_gene: TRBV30
CDR3aa: CASSSRTAQGETQYF; v_gene: TRBV18
CDR3aa: CASSFGRGHEQYF; v_gene: TRBV5-6
CDR3aa: CASSPSTGGNIQYF; v_gene: TRBV18
CDR3aa: CASSLWLESPFF; v_gene: TRBV28
CDR3aa: CASSSRPGDLSEQYF; v_gene: TRBV5-1
CDR3aa: CASSPPGLGRYNEQFF; v_gene: TRBV18
CDR3aa: CASSLGGVTYEQYF; v_gene: TRBV5-1
CDR3aa: CASSQRSGTSYEQYF; v_gene: TRBV9
CDR3aa: CASSQDRGLAALGQYF; v_gene: TRBV3-1/TRBV3-2
CDR3aa: CASSPFTGGDGGYTF; v_gene: TRBV5-1
CDR3aa: CASSVTSRGYQNTEAFF; v_gene: TRBV19
CDR3aa: CASSDPWSGSYEQYF; v_gene: TRBV11-3
CDR3aa: CASSLGQANYGYTF; v_gene: TRBV7-9
CDR3aa: CSVAGTENIQYF; v_gene: TRBV29-1
CDR3aa: CASSQDLGIAGVQETQYF; v_gene: TRBV4-2
CDR3aa: CASSVSTSTDTQYF; v_gene: TRBV9
CDR3aa: CASSRGTSGNADTQYF; v_gene: TRBV18
CDR3aa: CASSEVRPSSGSYEQYF; v_gene: TRBV6-1
CDR3aa: CASSEAPVLAGEEGNEQFF; v_gene: TRBV2
CDR3aa: CASSVATSAGSTGELFF; v_gene: TRBV9
CDR3aa: CASSHGQGGYEQYF; v_gene: TRBV5-1
CDR3aa: CAIRAQGQGKNQPQHF; v_gene: TRBV10-3
CDR3aa: CASSLVQGAGQPQHF; v_gene: TRBV7-6
CDR3aa: CASSDSGGLGYTF; v_gene: TRBV6-4